What follows is one TCR beta chain and its context. This record belongs to a study of blood T cell repertoires in COVID-19. V shed 4 bases and J shed 4 bases, with 15 bases lying between them. CDR1 and CDR2 from the germline V gene are SQVTM and ANQGSEA. This CDR3 contains 14 residues. Repertoires were generated with immunoSEQ multiplex PCR, while TCRdb's copy carries only in-frame clones and drops some. The data hold a few hundred thousand clones, with more than 80% observed a single time. Across about two dozen US areas, participants ranged in age from about 18 to 90 years. The sequence was obtained from a man between 18 and 35 years old who had recovered from COVID-19. The sequencing sample was made of PBMCs or T cells enriched from blood (not recorded which). V is TRBV29-1 and J is TRBJ2-3; D unclear. The chain's CDR3 is CSVVQNNVADTQYF. The CDR3 region has the DNA TGCAGCGTTGTACAGAACAACGTCGCAGATACGCAGTATTTT.